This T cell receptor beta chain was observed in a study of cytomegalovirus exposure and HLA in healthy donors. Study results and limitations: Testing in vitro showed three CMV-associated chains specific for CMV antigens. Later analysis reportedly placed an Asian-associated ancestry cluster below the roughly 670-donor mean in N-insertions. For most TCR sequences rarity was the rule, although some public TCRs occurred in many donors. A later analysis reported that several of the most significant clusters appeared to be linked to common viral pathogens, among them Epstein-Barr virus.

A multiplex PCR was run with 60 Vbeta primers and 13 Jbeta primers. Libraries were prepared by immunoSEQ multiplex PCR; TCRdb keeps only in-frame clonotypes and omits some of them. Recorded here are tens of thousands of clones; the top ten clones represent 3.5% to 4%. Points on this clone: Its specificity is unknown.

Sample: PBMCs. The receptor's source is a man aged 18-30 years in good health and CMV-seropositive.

The CDR3 protein is CASSPGQGEGRGYTF. CDR3 coding DNA: TGTGCCAGCAGCCCGGGACAGGGGGAAGGTCGTGGCTACACCTTC. V and J are TRBV11-1 and TRBJ1-2; 11 bases line up with TRBD1. The germline CDR1 and CDR2 sequences are SGHAT and FQDESV (reference sequence). After removal of 5 bases from V and 7 bases from J, the junction contained 9 bases not matched to a gene. This CDR3 spans 15 amino acids.